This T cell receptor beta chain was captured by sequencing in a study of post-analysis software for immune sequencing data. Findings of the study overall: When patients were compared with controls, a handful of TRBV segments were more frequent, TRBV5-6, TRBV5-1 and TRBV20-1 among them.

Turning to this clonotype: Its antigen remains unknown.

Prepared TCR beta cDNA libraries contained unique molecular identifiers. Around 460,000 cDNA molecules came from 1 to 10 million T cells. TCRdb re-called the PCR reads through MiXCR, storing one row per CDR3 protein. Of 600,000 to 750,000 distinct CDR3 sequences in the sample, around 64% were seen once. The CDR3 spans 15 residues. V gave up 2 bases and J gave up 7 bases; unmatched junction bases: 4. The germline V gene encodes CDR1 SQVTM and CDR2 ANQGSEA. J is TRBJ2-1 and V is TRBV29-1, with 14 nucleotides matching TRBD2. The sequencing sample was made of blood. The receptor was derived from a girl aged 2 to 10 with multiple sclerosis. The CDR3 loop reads CSVESWTSGGNEQFF. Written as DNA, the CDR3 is TGCAGCGTTGAATCCTGGACTAGCGGGGGGAATGAGCAGTTCTTC.